This TCR beta chain was recorded in a study of vaccination effects on CD4 cells after COVID-19. Pools of viral peptides were used by the ViraFEST assay to expand antigen-specific CD4+ T cells ahead of sequencing. Cultured cells yielded isolated CD4+ T cells after approximately nine days. PCR-confirmed SARS-CoV-2 infection occurred in the person between March and December 2020. About this clone itself: Its antigen is unknown.

V shed 0 bases and J shed 4 bases, with 7 bases lying between them. This CDR3 region has 15 residues. CDR1 is ENHRY, CDR2 SYGVKD, per germline. TCRdb keeps only in-frame clones here, not all; method: immunoSEQ multiplex PCR. The sample includes approximately 40,000 clones, around 78% of them seen just once. The genes are TRBV10-3 and TRBJ1-6; D uncertain. The material sequenced was CD4+ T cells from PBMCs cultured with a peptide pool, taken before COVID-19 vaccination. This sequence was found in a human donor who had a prior SARS-CoV-2 infection. This CDR3 reads CAISESGLYNSPLHF. CDR3 nucleotide sequence: TGTGCCATCAGTGAGTCCGGACTTTATAATTCACCCCTCCACTTT.